This T cell receptor beta chain was documented in a study of beta chain features in type 1 diabetes. Germline V gives CDR1 LNHDA, CDR2 SQIVND (reference sequence). This CDR3 spans 13 amino acids. The V and J ends lost 8 bases and 2 bases, in that order; junction bases with no gene match: 2. As every portion of the isolated RNA was reverse transcribed, the sequencing read expressed TCRB transcripts. The assay was immunoSEQ multiplex PCR, and TCRdb's table has in-frame clones only and misses some. Here the sample spans some 660,000 clones, about 14% being singletons. Broader study findings: Across all four CD4+ subsets, people with type 1 diabetes showed modestly shorter TCRB CDR3s.

For this clone: Its antigen is not known.

The source material was naive CD4+ T cells from blood. The clonotype comes from a young man with type 1 diabetes. The rearrangement joins TRBV19 to TRBJ1-2; 10 bases are a match to TRBD1. The CDR3 nucleotides read TGTGCCAGTTCGGACAGGGGGAACTATGGCTACACCTTC. Translation: CASSDRGNYGYTF. Combining the CDR3 with reference TRBV19 and TRBJ1-2 gives the whole variable domain DGGITQSPKYLFRKEGQNVTLSCEQNLNHDAMYWYRQDPGQGLRLIYYSQIVNDFQKGDIAEGYSVSREKKESFPLTVTSAQKNPTAFYLCASSDRGNYGYTFGSGTRLTVV.